This is a list of T cell receptor beta chains from one sample in a study of T cells in Graves' hyperthyroidism and ophthalmopathy. A single record per CDR3 protein comes from TCRdb applying MiXCR to the multiplex PCR reads. The table has 500,000 to 600,000 distinct CDR3 sequences, 35% to 55% seen once. The sequencing input was peripheral blood or thyroid tissue (not recorded which). Receptors were obtained from an adult woman with Graves' disease, either hyperthyroidism or ophthalmopathy (not recorded which). The CDR3 runs from the conserved cysteine through the conserved F or W. The order of the fields is D gene, V gene, clone size, J gene, CDR3 DNA, CDR3 protein. A D gene is named only where the DNA matches it firmly. Not all rows give a size; the values are once, few, many and, for expanded clones, a class.

d_call: .
v_call: TRBV5-1
clone_size: .
j_call: TRBJ1-2
cdr3_nt: TGCGCCAGCAGCTTGGGACGAATCTTCACCTTC
cdr3_aa: CASSLGRIFTF

d_call: .
v_call: TRBV7-6
clone_size: .
j_call: TRBJ2-7
cdr3_nt: TGTGCCAGCAGCTTAGAGGAGCTAACCTACGAGCAGTACTTC
cdr3_aa: CASSLEELTYEQYF

d_call: TRBD1
v_call: TRBV20-1
clone_size: .
j_call: TRBJ1-1
cdr3_nt: TGCAGTGCCAGGACAGGGAGGAGAGAGAACACTGAAGCTTTCTTT
cdr3_aa: CSARTGRRENTEAFF

d_call: .
v_call: TRBV2
clone_size: many
j_call: TRBJ2-7
cdr3_nt: TGTGCCAGCAGTGATGGCAGGGGTTCCTACGAGCAGTACTTC
cdr3_aa: CASSDGRGSYEQYF

d_call: TRBD1
v_call: TRBV10-3
clone_size: .
j_call: TRBJ1-1
cdr3_nt: TGTGCCATCAGGGGGGGACAGGGCACTGAAGCTTTCTTT
cdr3_aa: CAIRGGQGTEAFF

d_call: .
v_call: TRBV9
clone_size: .
j_call: TRBJ1-1
cdr3_nt: TGTGCCAGCAGTGTTGAGGGAGGCACTGAAGCTTTCTTT
cdr3_aa: CASSVEGGTEAFF

d_call: TRBD2
v_call: TRBV12-3/TRBV12-4
clone_size: few
j_call: TRBJ2-3
cdr3_nt: TGTGCCAGCAGTAGGACTAGGGGCACAGATACGCAGTATTTT
cdr3_aa: CASSRTRGTDTQYF

d_call: TRBD1
v_call: TRBV15
clone_size: .
j_call: TRBJ2-7
cdr3_nt: TGTGCCACCAGCAGGGCATACGGACAGGGGTCCGGGGAGCAGTACTTC
cdr3_aa: CATSRAYGQGSGEQYF

d_call: .
v_call: TRBV15
clone_size: .
j_call: TRBJ1-2
cdr3_nt: TGTGCCACCAGCACCGGGGACCACTTCGGCTACACCTTC
cdr3_aa: CATSTGDHFGYTF

d_call: .
v_call: TRBV19
clone_size: many
j_call: TRBJ2-7
cdr3_nt: TGTGCCAGTAGTATTCGGGGACGTACCTACGAGCAGTACTTC
cdr3_aa: CASSIRGRTYEQYF

d_call: .
v_call: TRBV9
clone_size: .
j_call: TRBJ2-2
cdr3_nt: TGTGCCGGCAGCGTAAGGGGCGGGGAGCTGTCTTTT
cdr3_aa: CAGSVRGGELSF

d_call: TRBD1
v_call: TRBV2
clone_size: many
j_call: TRBJ2-7
cdr3_nt: TGTGCCAGCAGTGAACGGGACAGGGTCTCCGAGCAGTACTTC
cdr3_aa: CASSERDRVSEQYF

d_call: TRBD1
v_call: TRBV4-1
clone_size: many
j_call: TRBJ1-1
cdr3_nt: TGCGCCAGCAGCCCCCAGGGGGTGATAAACACTGAAGCTTTCTTT
cdr3_aa: CASSPQGVINTEAFF

d_call: .
v_call: TRBV28
clone_size: few
j_call: TRBJ2-2
cdr3_nt: TGTGCCAGCAGCTCCGGACCTACCGGGGAGCTGTTTTTT
cdr3_aa: CASSSGPTGELFF

d_call: .
v_call: TRBV4-1
clone_size: .
j_call: TRBJ1-1
cdr3_nt: TGCGCCAGCAGCCAAGATAATAGGGTGAACACTGAAGCTTTCTTT
cdr3_aa: CASSQDNRVNTEAFF

d_call: TRBD2
v_call: TRBV7-8
clone_size: .
j_call: TRBJ2-5
cdr3_nt: TGTGCCAGCAGCTTAGGTTCGGGGACTACCCAAGAGACCCAGTACTTC
cdr3_aa: CASSLGSGTTQETQYF

d_call: TRBD1
v_call: TRBV19
clone_size: .
j_call: TRBJ1-5
cdr3_nt: TGTGCCAGCAATGAGGAGGGACAGGGATTCAATCAGCCCCAGCATTTT
cdr3_aa: CASNEEGQGFNQPQHF

d_call: .
v_call: TRBV20-1
clone_size: .
j_call: TRBJ1-6
cdr3_nt: TGCAGTGCTAGCCGGGACGGCTATTCACCCCTCCACTTT
cdr3_aa: CSASRDGYSPLHF

d_call: TRBD2
v_call: TRBV2
clone_size: .
j_call: TRBJ2-7
cdr3_nt: TGTGCCAGCAAACGGATCGGGAGGAGCTCCTACGAGCAGTACTTC
cdr3_aa: CASKRIGRSSYEQYF

d_call: .
v_call: TRBV5-8
clone_size: many
j_call: TRBJ1-5
cdr3_nt: TGTGCCAGCAGACCTGACAGCGACGATCAGCCCCAGCATTTT
cdr3_aa: CASRPDSDDQPQHF

d_call: TRBD2
v_call: TRBV20-1
clone_size: many
j_call: TRBJ2-7
cdr3_nt: TGCAGTGCTAGAGATGTAATCCGGGCTAGCGGGATCTACGAGCAGTACTTC
cdr3_aa: CSARDVIRASGIYEQYF

d_call: TRBD2
v_call: TRBV19
clone_size: .
j_call: TRBJ2-5
cdr3_nt: TGTGCCAGCGGACTAGCGGGATCAAGAGAGACCCAGTACTTC
cdr3_aa: CASGLAGSRETQYF

d_call: TRBD1
v_call: TRBV11-1
clone_size: .
j_call: TRBJ2-6
cdr3_nt: TGTGCCAGCAGCCAAGTATCAGGGGGCAGTGGCAACGTCCTGACTTTC
cdr3_aa: CASSQVSGGSGNVLTF

d_call: TRBD2
v_call: TRBV19
clone_size: many
j_call: TRBJ2-2
cdr3_nt: TGTGCCAGTAGTGATCGGCCTAGCGGGAGTTGGTATACCGGGGAGCTGTTTTTT
cdr3_aa: CASSDRPSGSWYTGELFF

d_call: TRBD1
v_call: TRBV27
clone_size: many
j_call: TRBJ1-2
cdr3_nt: TGTGCCAGCAGTTTATCCGGAGGGGGCGGCTACACCTTC
cdr3_aa: CASSLSGGGGYTF

d_call: .
v_call: TRBV11-2
clone_size: many
j_call: TRBJ2-7
cdr3_nt: TGTGCCAGCAGCTTCAGTCTGTCGAGGACACAAACCTACGAGCAGTACTTC
cdr3_aa: CASSFSLSRTQTYEQYF

d_call: .
v_call: TRBV5-1
clone_size: many
j_call: TRBJ2-5
cdr3_nt: TGCGCCAGCAGCTCTTACTCGACAAACCTCCAAGAGACCCAGTACTTC
cdr3_aa: CASSSYSTNLQETQYF

d_call: .
v_call: TRBV15
clone_size: few
j_call: TRBJ2-5
cdr3_nt: TGTGCCACCAGCAGAGATCAGGTCCGGACCCAGTACTTC
cdr3_aa: CATSRDQVRTQYF

d_call: .
v_call: TRBV29-1
clone_size: few
j_call: TRBJ1-1
cdr3_nt: TGCAGCGTTTGTCAGGGAACAATGACTGAAGCTTTCTTT
cdr3_aa: CSVCQGTMTEAFF

d_call: .
v_call: TRBV20-1
clone_size: .
j_call: TRBJ1-6
cdr3_nt: TGCAGTGCTAGCGCGGGAGTGAACTATAATTCACCCCTCCACTTT
cdr3_aa: CSASAGVNYNSPLHF

d_call: TRBD1
v_call: TRBV7-9
clone_size: many
j_call: TRBJ2-7
cdr3_nt: TGTGCCAGCAGGGCGGGACAGGGATCAGGAAACGAGCAGTACTTC
cdr3_aa: CASRAGQGSGNEQYF

d_call: .
v_call: TRBV29-1
clone_size: .
j_call: TRBJ2-2
cdr3_nt: TGCAGCGGGGGGATGAGGAACACCGGGGAGCTGTTTTTT
cdr3_aa: CSGGMRNTGELFF

d_call: .
v_call: TRBV5-1
clone_size: many
j_call: TRBJ2-2
cdr3_nt: TGCGCCAGCAGCTTGACTTCGGCGAACACCGGGGAGCTGTTTTTT
cdr3_aa: CASSLTSANTGELFF

d_call: .
v_call: TRBV7-6
clone_size: many
j_call: TRBJ2-7
cdr3_nt: TGTGCCAGCAGCTCGAGACAGAAAAGCTACGAGCAGTACTTC
cdr3_aa: CASSSRQKSYEQYF

d_call: .
v_call: TRBV6-6
clone_size: many
j_call: TRBJ2-2
cdr3_nt: TGTGCCAGCAGCCCTTTCCCTTTCGCGCGGCAAAACACCGGGGAGCTGTTTTTT
cdr3_aa: CASSPFPFARQNTGELFF

d_call: TRBD1
v_call: TRBV11-2
clone_size: .
j_call: TRBJ2-5
cdr3_nt: TGTGCCAGCAGCCCCGGGACAGGTCTGGGACAAGAGACCCAGTACTTC
cdr3_aa: CASSPGTGLGQETQYF

d_call: TRBD2
v_call: TRBV27
clone_size: .
j_call: TRBJ2-7
cdr3_nt: TGTGCCAGCAGTCCCCTACTAGCGGGAGTCCACGAGCAGTACTTC
cdr3_aa: CASSPLLAGVHEQYF

d_call: .
v_call: TRBV6-6
clone_size: many
j_call: TRBJ2-5
cdr3_nt: TGTGCCAGCAGTAACTCCCGTCAGGGTCGGGAGACCCAGTACTTC
cdr3_aa: CASSNSRQGRETQYF

d_call: .
v_call: TRBV7-8
clone_size: once
j_call: TRBJ1-2
cdr3_nt: TGTGCCAGCAGTTGGTCAGTTACGGATTATGGCTACACCTTC
cdr3_aa: CASSWSVTDYGYTF

d_call: TRBD2
v_call: TRBV28
clone_size: .
j_call: TRBJ2-5
cdr3_nt: TGTGCCAGCAGTGCGGGCAGCGGGAGGGCCTGGGAGACCCAGTACTTC
cdr3_aa: CASSAGSGRAWETQYF

d_call: TRBD1
v_call: TRBV28
clone_size: many
j_call: TRBJ2-2
cdr3_nt: TGTGCCAGCACTCGACAGGGATCCACCGGGGAGCTGTTTTTT
cdr3_aa: CASTRQGSTGELFF

d_call: .
v_call: TRBV5-1
clone_size: few
j_call: TRBJ1-3
cdr3_nt: TGCGCCAGCAGCTTGGTGGCAGTCAACTATGGCTACACCATATATTTT
cdr3_aa: CASSLVAVNYGYTIYF

d_call: .
v_call: TRBV2
clone_size: .
j_call: TRBJ1-2
cdr3_nt: TGTGCCACCACCGGGGGGGACGGCTACACCTTC
cdr3_aa: CATTGGDGYTF